Each of the 23 T cell receptor beta chains below was sequenced from the same sample in a study of blood T cell repertoires in COVID-19. Clones were sequenced by immunoSEQ multiplex PCR, and TCRdb holds only the in-frame ones, with some missing. The data show tens of thousands of clones, with about 68% seen just once and roughly a third held by the top ten. The sample comprised peripheral blood. The receptors here all came from a woman between 65 and 79 years old with acute or convalescent COVID-19.

The rearrangement links TRBV7-2 to TRBJ1-6, with D perhaps TRBD1 (5 bases). The ends were cut back, 2 bases at V and 5 bases at J, with 10 bases in the middle. The CDR3 runs 15 residues. From germline, CDR1 is SGHTA and CDR2 FQGNSA. The CDR3 region is CASSLSGTHNSPLHF. In DNA, the CDR3 is TGTGCCAGCAGCTTATCAGGGACTCATAATTCACCCCTCCACTTT.

This rearrangement joins TRBV5-6 to TRBJ1-5; 7 bases fit TRBD1. Germline assignment: CDR1 SGHDT and CDR2 YYEEEE. CDR3 length: 15 residues. The V gene end was trimmed by 6 bases and the J gene end by 3 bases; junction bases not matched to a gene: 9. CDR3 loop: CASTATGSPNQPQHF. The DNA for the CDR3 is TGTGCCAGCACCGCGACAGGGAGTCCCAATCAGCCCCAGCATTTT.

This clone was counted a few times. The genes are TRBV6-1 and TRBJ1-2; D unclear. Germline CDR1 MNHNS, CDR2 SASEGT. V lost 3 bases and J lost 7, with 15 bases in between. The CDR3 length is 14 residues. CDR3 nucleotides: TGTGCCAGCAGTGAGTTGGATGCAGCGGGTGGCTACACCTTC. It encodes CASSELDAAGGYTF.

Only a few counts were recorded for this clone. V and J are TRBV3-1 (or the pseudogene TRBV3-2) and TRBJ1-1; TRBD1 matches at 9 bases. Germline CDR1 LGHDT, CDR2 YNNKEL (reference sequence). The trim removed 4 bases at V and 5 bases at J, leaving 2 bases unmatched. CDR3 length: 13 amino acids. CDR3 region: CASSRQGGTEAFF. The CDR3 DNA sequence: TGTGCCAGCAGCCGACAGGGGGGAACTGAAGCTTTCTTT.

V usage is TRBV6-2 or TRBV6-3 and J usage is TRBJ2-6; weak D call: TRBD1 (5 bases). Trimming shortened V by 5 bases and J by 2 bases, and 7 bases separated the two germline ends. The CDR3 totals 14 residues. Germline CDR1 and CDR2: MNHEY and SVGEGT. The CDR3 sequence is CASSDRPGANVLTF. As DNA, the CDR3 is TGTGCCAGCAGTGACAGACCTGGGGCCAACGTCCTGACTTTC.

The genes are TRBV7-9 and TRBJ1-2; TRBD1 agrees at 10 bases. The CDR3 covers 18 residues. The J segment lost 3 bases and the V segment lost 1 base, leaving 11 bases of the junction unmatched. Germline assignment: CDR1 SEHNR and CDR2 FQNEAQ (reference sequence). The chain's CDR3 is CASSLEGGQGNPDYGYTF. The CDR3 bases are TGTGCCAGCAGCTTAGAGGGGGGACAGGGGAATCCCGACTATGGCTACACCTTC.

V gene TRBV9 combines with J gene TRBJ1-3; D is unclear. The CDR3 runs to 15 residues. The V gene's germline CDR1 is SGDLS and CDR2 YYNGEE. V was pared by 6 bases and J by 4 bases, with 17 bases between. This chain's CDR3 is CASTGESLGGNTIYF. In DNA, the CDR3 is TGTGCCAGCACCGGGGAGTCTCTGGGCGGAAACACCATATATTTT.

This clone was detected a few times. The chain is built from TRBV6-5 and TRBJ2-7, with TRBD2 identical over 9 bases. Looked up from germline, CDR1 is MNHEY and CDR2 is SVGAGI. The CDR3 covers 14 residues. Unmatched junction bases numbered 5, after V lost 5 bases and J lost 3 bases. The CDR3 here is CASSPLAGYYEQYF. CDR3 bases: TGTGCCAGCAGTCCCCTAGCGGGGTACTACGAGCAGTACTTC.

The chain combines TRBV6-6 with TRBJ1-1; the D gene is possibly TRBD1 (5 bases). V lost 2 bases and J lost 1, with 8 bases in between. This CDR3 region has 14 residues. From germline, CDR1 is MNHNY and CDR2 SVGAGI (reference sequence). CDR3 sequence (DNA): TGTGCCAGCAGTTACGGGACTTCGAACACTGAAGCTTTCTTT. Encoded protein: CASSYGTSNTEAFF.

The rearrangement links TRBV5-1 to TRBJ1-3; no reliable D call. This CDR3 contains 14 residues. V gave up 1 base and J gave up 4 bases, with 9 bases separating them. In germline, CDR1 is SGHRS, CDR2 YFSETQ. CDR3: CASSLSFGGNTIYF. The CDR3 DNA reads as TGCGCCAGCAGCTTGTCGTTCGGGGGAAACACCATATATTTT.

The gene calls are TRBV4-1 and TRBJ2-7; TRBD2 aligns across 9 bases. The CDR3 covers 16 residues. V shed 4 bases and J 1 base; nucleotides not matched to a gene: 8. Germline CDR1 reads MGHRA; CDR2 reads YSYEKL. The CDR3 region is CASSPYAGGPSYEQYF. CDR3 coding DNA: TGCGCCAGCAGCCCCTACGCGGGGGGGCCATCCTACGAGCAGTACTTC.

V and J are TRBV28 and TRBJ2-1; D is undetermined. This CDR3 spans 14 amino acids. In germline, CDR1 is MDHEN, CDR2 SYDVKM. V was pared by 3 bases and J by 9 bases, with 15 bases between. The CDR3 protein is CASSFSPTHGEQFF. In DNA, the CDR3 is TGTGCCAGCAGTTTTAGTCCTACCCACGGTGAGCAGTTCTTC. Full variable domain (missing parts from reference TRBV28 and TRBJ2-1): DVKVTQSSRYLVKRTGEKVFLECVQDMDHENMFWYRQDPGLGLRLIYFSYDVKMKEKGDIPEGYSVSREKKERFSLILESASTNQTSMYLCASSFSPTHGEQFFGPGTRLTVL.

This clone showed up just a few times. The V and J genes are TRBV5-8 and TRBJ1-5; the match to TRBD1 covers 7 bases. There are 15 residues in the CDR3. V was clipped by 4 bases and J by 0 bases; unmatched bases: 4. The germline V gene encodes CDR1 SGHTS and CDR2 YDEGEE. In DNA form, the CDR3 reads TGTGCCAGCAGCACGGGGACAGATAGCAATCAGCCCCAGCATTTT. Amino acids: CASSTGTDSNQPQHF.

This clone was observed many times. This sequence joins TRBV19 and TRBJ1-2, with 9 bases aligning to TRBD1. This CDR3 comprises 14 residues. V was clipped by 7 bases and J by 4 bases; unmatched bases: 7. CDR1 is LNHDA, CDR2 SQIVND, per germline (reference sequence). CDR3 DNA: TGTGCCAGTACCCCCACAGGGGGCGGCTATGGCTACACCTTC. This gives the protein CASTPTGGGYGYTF.

The CDR3 DNA is TGTGCCAGCAAGCCGGGTGACTTAAGGACAGATACGCAGTATTTT. This encodes CASKPGDLRTDTQYF. The J gene is TRBJ2-3, the V gene TRBV28; D is uncertain. Germline loops: CDR1 MDHEN, CDR2 SYDVKM. Trimming removed 7 bases from V and 3 bases from J, with 17 bases in between. There are 15 residues in the CDR3.

CDR3: CASSETGYTEAFF. For the CDR3, the DNA is TGTGCCAGCAGCGAAACAGGGTACACTGAAGCTTTCTTT. The chain is built from TRBV9 and TRBJ1-1; a weak D match, TRBD1 (6 bases). Germline values: CDR1 SGDLS, CDR2 YYNGEE. Trimming took 3 bases from V and 3 from J, leaving 9 bases between them. The CDR3 is 13 amino acids.

This rearrangement joins TRBV6-2 or TRBV6-3 to TRBJ1-5; TRBD1 matches 7 bases. The junction had 14 bases not matched to a gene; V was cut back by 8 bases and J by 7 bases. The germline gives CDR1 MNHEY, CDR2 SVGEGT. The CDR3 contains 15 residues. The CDR3 DNA sequence: TGTGCCAGCCGCCTACAGGATCAGGGGGGACAGCCCCAGCATTTT. It specifies CASRLQDQGGQPQHF.

The chain joins TRBV25-1 to TRBJ1-5; no firm D call. The V gene's germline CDR1 is MGHDK and CDR2 SYGVNS. CDR3 size: 15 residues. CDR3 sequence (DNA): TGTGCAACCTCCCGCGGGTCAGGTAGCAATCAGCCCCAGCATTTT. Its protein is CATSRGSGSNQPQHF.

This chain connects TRBV18 to TRBJ2-2, with 9 bases matching TRBD2. The V and J ends lost 1 base and 8 bases, in that order; junction bases with no gene match: 8. Germline CDR1 is KGHSH and CDR2 is LQKENI. This CDR3 has 16 residues. CDR3 nucleotide sequence: TGTGCCAGCTCACCACTGGAGCGGGGGGCCGCGGGGGAGCTGTTTTTT. As protein: CASSPLERGAAGELFF.

The rearrangement joins TRBV9 to TRBJ2-7, with a possible D match to TRBD2 (6 bases). Germline CDR1 SGDLS, CDR2 YYNGEE. The CDR3 has 14 residues. The germline V and J ends were trimmed by 2 bases and 2 bases, with 11 bases remaining between them. CDR3 protein: CASSVGGRAYEQYF. The CDR3 DNA is TGTGCCAGCAGCGTTGGGGGGAGAGCCTACGAGCAGTACTTC.

The chain couples TRBV6-5 to TRBJ1-2, with 7 bases matching TRBD1. The germline gives CDR1 MNHEY, CDR2 SVGAGI. CDR3 length equals 14 residues. With 6 bases clipped from V and 3 bases from J, the junction kept 7 bases outside the gene matches. In nucleotides, the CDR3 is TGTGCCAGCAGATCCGAAACAGGGGACTATGGCTACACCTTC. It yields the protein CASRSETGDYGYTF.

The chain has TRBV19 and TRBJ2-5, with TRBD2 as a possible D gene (6 bases). Germline V gene sequence: CDR1 LNHDA, CDR2 SQIVND (reference sequence). The CDR3 is 15 residues long. V lost 7 bases and J lost 5, with 20 bases in between. Here the CDR3 DNA reads TGTGCCAGTAAGCCCGGACTACCTTTGGGGGAGACCCAGTACTTC. Translation: CASKPGLPLGETQYF.

This clone has only one observation. The rearrangement joins TRBV3-1 (or the pseudogene TRBV3-2) to TRBJ2-7; tentative D call: TRBD1 (5 bases). Per germline, CDR1 LGHDT and CDR2 YNNKEL (reference sequence). The CDR3 has 12 amino acids. Trimming shortened V by 8 bases and J by 3 bases, and 11 bases separated the two germline ends. CDR3 residues: CASGDSLYEQYF. The CDR3 nucleotides are TGTGCCAGCGGCGACAGTCTCTACGAGCAGTACTTC.